This paragraph covers one TCR beta chain sequence. Its specificity is not known. At one boundary the junction diverges from the germline segment, which might be a read error. The data derive from a study of vaccination and CD4 T cells after COVID-19. An Oncomine TCR Beta short-read assay was used to sequence the DNA from cultured CD4+ T cells. MiXCR, run by TCRdb on the PCR reads, gives a single entry per CDR3 protein. The repertoire includes 12,000 or so distinct CDR3 sequences, under 65% of them detected once, and about 17% sits in the top ten. CDR1 and CDR2 (germline): SSHAT, FNYEAQ (reference sequence). The CDR3 has 14 amino acids. Treatment reported: roughly 11-day PBMC culture with coronavirus spike peptide pools or control peptides (ViraFEST assay).

V and J are TRBV7-7 and TRBJ2-3; either TRBD1 or TRBD2 may supply D (6 bases each). The source is a human donor with COVID-19. Sample: cultured CD4+ T cells from blood, taken after SARS-CoV-2 vaccination. CDR3 bases: TGTGCTAGCAGCCCTGGGGGGCAGGGAGATACGCAGTATTTT. Protein: CASSPGGQGDTQYF.